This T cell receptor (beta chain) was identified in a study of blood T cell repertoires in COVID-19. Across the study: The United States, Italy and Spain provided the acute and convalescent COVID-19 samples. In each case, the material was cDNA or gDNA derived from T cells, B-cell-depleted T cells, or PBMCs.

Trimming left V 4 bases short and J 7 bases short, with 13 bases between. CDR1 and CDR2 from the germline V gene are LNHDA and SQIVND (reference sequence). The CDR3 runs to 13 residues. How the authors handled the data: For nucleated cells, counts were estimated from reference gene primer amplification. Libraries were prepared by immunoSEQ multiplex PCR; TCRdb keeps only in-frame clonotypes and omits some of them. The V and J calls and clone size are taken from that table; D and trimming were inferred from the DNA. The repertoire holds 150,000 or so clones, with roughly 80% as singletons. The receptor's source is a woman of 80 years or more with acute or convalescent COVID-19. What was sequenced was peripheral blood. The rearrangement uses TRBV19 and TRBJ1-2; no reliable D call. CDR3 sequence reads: CASSTPLPPGYTF. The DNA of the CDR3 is TGTGCCAGTAGTACTCCACTTCCTCCTGGCTACACCTTC.